The subject of this entry is one T cell receptor beta chain. Its specific antigen is unknown. This specimen belongs to a study of cytomegalovirus exposure and HLA in healthy donors (dated by TCRdb to 2016 to 2017). With regard to the full study: An earlier analysis of approximately 640 of the donors reported 250 to 300 Gb of sequence data and some 120 million unique TCR beta sequences from 150 million to 200 million T cells. An early release covering just under 650 HLA-typed donors comprised 250 to 350 gigabases of sequencing data and about 90 million unique TCR sequences. Of the approximately 400 genotyped donors, over 65% fell in the genetic ancestry cluster associated with self-reported Caucasian donors. The study aimed to test whether signatures of past pathogen exposure could be identified by cataloging public T cell receptors. Using immunosequencing, the study profiled T cell repertoires from around 670 subjects and related those repertoires to cytomegalovirus serostatus. Along with the approximately 700-subject first cohort, a separate validation cohort of around 110 different subjects was used. To predict cytomegalovirus infection status, the study brought together high-throughput TCR immunosequencing, statistical association of individual TCRs with disease status, and machine learning. A later analysis re-analyzed previously published TCR beta repertoires from about 600 donors and added high-resolution HLA genotyping to study TCR occurrence patterns. The later analysis used no new phenotypic data to find candidate immune exposures, relying instead on TCR beta sequences and their occurrence across donors. To decide whether each TCR beta V gene segment behaved as functional or pseudogenic, an earlier analysis of fewer than 750 of the donors relied on high-throughput TCR beta sequencing. Donor age, sex, ethnicity and CMV serostatus were collected together with the repertoire data. In a later genetic analysis, genome-wide SNP genotypes for about 65% of the roughly 670 donors were used, and that subset was treated as a discovery cohort. Every discovery cohort repertoire had been produced on one sequencing platform. HLA typing covered class I and class II loci at four-digit resolution. The number of typed donors differed by locus: about 620-630 for A, B, C, DRB1 and DQB1; approximately 520 for DQA1; approximately 610 for DPA1; and roughly 470 for DPB1. Because of strong linkage in the cohort, a few DR-DQ haplotypes were treated as single units for association and clustering. Among 350 to 400 genotyped donors of the cohort, an average of about 240,000 unique TCR beta nucleotide sequences were sequenced per donor, roughly a sixth of them non-productive. The paper's findings and limits, for the study overall: The 87-base-pair reads could not distinguish some IMGT-functional V segments, including TRBV6-2 and TRBV6-3, so those segments were excluded. A later genetic analysis reported fewer N-insertions in productive TCRs among donors in an Asian-associated ancestry cluster than the approximately 670-donor mean. A further reported finding was that TCR beta sequences accurately predicted the HLA-A and HLA-B alleles for most subjects in the first cohort. The cohort was sequenced for TCR beta chains only, and without alpha or paired-chain data the features that could be detected were limited. Assigning TCR associations to individual alleles was difficult when HLA alleles, especially DR and DQ, strongly co-occurred. In vitro tests confirmed that a few of the cytomegalovirus-associated TCR beta chains recognize cytomegalovirus antigens. Compared with equally common non-associated chains, HLA-associated TCR beta chains in a later analysis were more clonally expanded and had lower generation probabilities. According to the authors, the approach could potentially be generalized to other disease states and immunological phenotypes. In a later analysis, the rate of TCR association differed among HLA loci, with DRB1 alleles having the most associated TCRs and HLA-C alleles having the fewest. In a later analysis, some 17,000 TCR beta sequences were associated with specific HLA alleles at a false discovery rate of 0.05. A cluster of highly shared sequence variants was judged likely to be a technical artifact of the sequencing pipeline. In the study, approximately 160 TCR beta chains were listed as associated with cytomegalovirus. In a later genetic analysis, a missense DCLRE1C variant was associated with V-gene and J-gene trimming of TCR beta chains, and the association was replicated in an independent cohort. In both the original and validation cohorts, the classifier was reported to diagnose cytomegalovirus status with high specificity and sensitivity. Because HLA typing was missing for some donors at each locus, association tests included only the typed subset. An earlier analysis of some 560 of the donors showed that most TCR beta V segments appeared in productive rearrangements either about 87% or about 30% of the time, which broadly matched IMGT annotations. Immune exposure information for the cohort was limited to CMV serostatus. Correlated functional status among segregating V segments might reflect linkage disequilibrium, but an unknown experimental factor could not be ruled out. While some public TCRs were present in many individuals, most TCR sequences turned up only very rarely across donors. According to a later analysis, parvovirus B19, influenza, CMV and Epstein-Barr virus appeared linked to several top co-occurrence clusters. Because counts were too low, roughly 16 rarely observed V segments, including chromosome 9 orphons, were left out of the earlier analysis of 587 of the donors. Presence/absence analyses assumed roughly uniform sequencing depth across donors, an assumption that may not hold. A later analysis found that most CMV-associated TCR beta chains appeared HLA-restricted, with HLA associations seemingly driven largely by CMV exposure.

Library construction relied on the immunoSEQ multiplex PCR assay. For the multiplex PCR, a mixture combining 60 forward primers for TCR Vbeta segments and 13 reverse primers for TCR Jbeta segments was used. The CDR3 region of rearranged TCR beta genes was amplified from genomic DNA with a multiplex PCR assay. The amplified TCR beta libraries were sequenced on the Illumina HiSeq System as 87-base-pair reads. The authors processed their data as follows. A later analysis tallied around 80 million unique TCR beta chains across the 700 or so repertoires, and about 10 million of those chains were shared by two or more donors. To remove PCR and sequencing errors, raw reads were error-corrected and collapsed into unique sequences using a nearest-neighbor algorithm that merged closely related sequences. Alignment of CDR3 sequences to IMGT reference sequences was used to assign V, D and J gene segments. For a sequence to be retained, at least a six-nucleotide match to both a V gene segment and a J gene segment was required. A rearrangement counted as productive if the CDR3 had no stop codons and remained in frame with V and J, and every other rearrangement counted as non-productive. Following IMGT convention, CDR3 was defined as the stretch from the second conserved V-encoded cysteine to the conserved J-encoded phenylalanine. In an earlier analysis of 500 to 650 of the donors, sequences lacking an unambiguous match to a single V gene segment were excluded. An earlier analysis of 587 of the donors called V segments functional above 56.7% productive rearrangements and segregating when the between-donor standard deviation exceeded 5%. A statistical classification framework was developed to diagnose cytomegalovirus status using the catalog of TCR beta chain sequences. V and J gene assignment, in a later analysis, came from comparing TCR nucleotide sequences with IMGT/GENE-DB human TR gene sequences. A later analysis assigned CDR3 sequences and most-parsimonious VDJ recombination scenarios with the TCRdist pipeline. In a later analysis, every TCR beta chain was defined by the combination of its CDR3 amino acid sequence and its V-gene family, and reads without a unique V-gene family were dropped. As a way to deal with suspected cross-contamination and a sequencing artifact, a later analysis dropped approximately 590 nucleotide sequences that were highly shared and had low generation probability. In a later analysis, a clonal expansion index was calculated for each public chain from normalized within-repertoire ranks of inferred template counts. In a later analysis, generation probabilities were computed with a VDJ recombination model fitted to out-of-frame rearrangements, and the resulting probabilities were checked against IGoR. In a later analysis, TCR-TCR, TCR-HLA and TCR-CMV co-occurrence was scored with hypergeometric tests, and a repertoire-size bias correction was applied to TCR pairs. In a later analysis, false discovery rates were estimated by permuting HLA or CMV assignments 20 times. In a later analysis, co-occurring TCRs were grouped using DBSCAN, with TCRdist sequence similarity added in when clustering inside HLA-allele-positive subsets. Co-occurrence clustering excluded repertoires with fewer than 30,000 or more than 120,000 public chains, plus five with anomalous nucleotide sharing. The immuneACCESS repertoire file appears here via TCRdb, limited to in-frame rearrangements. These files lack a portion of the clones; in checked studies, under half of the deficit traces to unresolved V genes, and the cause of the others is not known. Clonal size and the V and J genes are those of that table, whereas D and trimming came from the DNA. This sample's table contains 200,000 to 250,000 clones. About 0.9% of the sample goes to the ten largest clones.

Sequences ENHRY (CDR1) and SYGVKD (CDR2) are obtained from the germline V gene. The cysteine opens and the phenylalanine closes a CDR3 of 12 amino acids. Only CDR3 DNA remains: 36 bases, in frame from the first base. Relative to germline, V is missing 6 bases and J is missing 9 bases, with 6 bases of the junction outside any gene match. The cohort was made up of roughly 670 healthy bone marrow donors. At the time of sampling, every cohort member was nominally healthy, though immune exposures that went unrecorded were likely present. The donor tested CMV seropositive and was one of the 289 seropositive cohort members. Every donor gave a peripheral blood sample, and the peripheral blood mononuclear cells from that sample were used for TCR beta sequencing. Genomic DNA was extracted from the blood cell samples with the Qiagen DNeasy Blood Extraction Kit.

The clonotype was recovered from a woman aged 30 to 39 in good health and CMV-seropositive. The sequencing input was PBMCs. Recombination connected TRBV10-3 to TRBJ1-1; the central 8 bases match TRBD1. Here the CDR3 is given as CAISGTGSKAFF. DNA sequence: TGTGCCATCAGCGGGACAGGTAGTAAAGCTTTCTTT.